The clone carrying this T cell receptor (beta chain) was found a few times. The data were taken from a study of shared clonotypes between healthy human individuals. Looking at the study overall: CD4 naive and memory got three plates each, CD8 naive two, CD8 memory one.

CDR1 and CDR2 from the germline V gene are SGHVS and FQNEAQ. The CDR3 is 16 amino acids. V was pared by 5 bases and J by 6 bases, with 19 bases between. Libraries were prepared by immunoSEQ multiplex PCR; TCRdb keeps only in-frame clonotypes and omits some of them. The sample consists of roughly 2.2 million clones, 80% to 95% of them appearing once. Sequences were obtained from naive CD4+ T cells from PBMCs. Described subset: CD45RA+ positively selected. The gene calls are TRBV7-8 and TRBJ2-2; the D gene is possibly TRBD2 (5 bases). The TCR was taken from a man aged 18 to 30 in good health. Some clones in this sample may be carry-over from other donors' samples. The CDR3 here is CASSPLRSGSSGELFF. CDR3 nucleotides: TGTGCCAGCAGCCCTCTCCGGTCGGGGTCATCCGGGGAGCTGTTTTTT.